This T cell receptor (beta chain) was sequenced during a study of blood T cell repertoires in COVID-19. Study in general: T cells, B-cell-depleted T cells, or PBMCs provided the cDNA or gDNA that served as material.

TCRdb keeps only in-frame clones here, not all; method: immunoSEQ multiplex PCR. The sample includes under 300,000 clones, roughly 84% of them seen just once. Assignment of participants to cohorts was predicated upon participant-reported clinical history. Before they entered the study, exposed participants had met a COVID-19 case within 2 weeks. V was pared by 0 bases and J by 4 bases, with 12 bases between. Germline loops: CDR1 SGDLS, CDR2 YYNGEE. The CDR3 has 15 amino acids. What was sequenced was PBMCs or T cells enriched from blood (not recorded which). The J gene is TRBJ2-3, the V gene TRBV9; D possibly corresponds to TRBD2 (6 bases). This sequence was found in a woman aged 50 to 65 who had been exposed to COVID-19. CDR3 sequence reads: CASSVGGGVADTQYF. Written as DNA, the CDR3 is TGTGCCAGCAGCGTAGGAGGAGGGGTGGCAGATACGCAGTATTTT.